This T cell receptor (beta chain) was captured in a study of blood T cell repertoires in COVID-19. Clones were read by immunoSEQ multiplex PCR, and TCRdb kept only the in-frame ones, dropping some. The sample holds approximately 71,000 clones, just over 85% seen once. After removal of 6 bases from V and 4 bases from J, the junction contained 6 bases not matched to a gene. Germline loops: CDR1 LNHDA, CDR2 SQIVND (reference sequence). The CDR3 is 14 amino acids. The gene calls are TRBV19 and TRBJ1-2; 9 positions match TRBD1. Sample: peripheral blood. The TCR comes from a human donor in a cohort sampled during active COVID-19. For the CDR3, the DNA is TGTGCCAGTAGACAGGGGGCGCAGGCCTATGGCTACACCTTC. It yields the protein CASRQGAQAYGYTF.